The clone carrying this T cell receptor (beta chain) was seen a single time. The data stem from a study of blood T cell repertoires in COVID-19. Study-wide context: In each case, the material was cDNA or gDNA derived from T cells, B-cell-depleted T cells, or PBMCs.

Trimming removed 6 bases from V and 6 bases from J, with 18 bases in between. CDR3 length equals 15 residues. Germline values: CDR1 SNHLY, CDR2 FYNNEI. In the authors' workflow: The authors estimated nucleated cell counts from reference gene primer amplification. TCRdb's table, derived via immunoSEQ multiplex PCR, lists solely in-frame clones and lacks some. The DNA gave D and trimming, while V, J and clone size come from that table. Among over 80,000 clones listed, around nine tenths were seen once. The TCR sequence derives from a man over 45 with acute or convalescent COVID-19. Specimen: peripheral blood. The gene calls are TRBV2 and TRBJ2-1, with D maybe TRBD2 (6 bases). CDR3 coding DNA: TGTGCCAGCAGCCATGGACTGGGAGGTGGCAATGAGCAGTTCTTC. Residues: CASSHGLGGGNEQFF. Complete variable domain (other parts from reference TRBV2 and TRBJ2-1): EPEVTQTPSHQVTQMGQEVILRCVPISNHLYFYWYRQILGQKVEFLVSFYNNEISEKSEIFDDQFSVERPDGSNFTLKIRSTKLEDSAMYFCASSHGLGGGNEQFFGPGTRLTVL.